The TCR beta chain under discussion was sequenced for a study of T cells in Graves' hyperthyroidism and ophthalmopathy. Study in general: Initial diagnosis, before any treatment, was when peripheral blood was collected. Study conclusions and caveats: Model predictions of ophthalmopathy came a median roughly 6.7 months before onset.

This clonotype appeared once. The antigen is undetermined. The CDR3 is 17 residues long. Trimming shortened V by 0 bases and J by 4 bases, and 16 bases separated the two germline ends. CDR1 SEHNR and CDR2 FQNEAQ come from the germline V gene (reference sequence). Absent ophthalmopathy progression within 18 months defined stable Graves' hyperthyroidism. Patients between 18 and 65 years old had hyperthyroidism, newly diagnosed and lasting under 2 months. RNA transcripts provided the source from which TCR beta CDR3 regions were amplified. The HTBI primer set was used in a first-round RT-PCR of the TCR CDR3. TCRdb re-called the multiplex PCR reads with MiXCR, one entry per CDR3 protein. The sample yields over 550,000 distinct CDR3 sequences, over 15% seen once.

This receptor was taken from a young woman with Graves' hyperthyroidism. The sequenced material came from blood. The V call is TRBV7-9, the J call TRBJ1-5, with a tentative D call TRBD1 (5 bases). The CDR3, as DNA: TGTGCCAGCAGCTTAGCCGAACTGAGGACAAAGAATCAGCCCCAGCATTTT. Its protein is CASSLAELRTKNQPQHF.